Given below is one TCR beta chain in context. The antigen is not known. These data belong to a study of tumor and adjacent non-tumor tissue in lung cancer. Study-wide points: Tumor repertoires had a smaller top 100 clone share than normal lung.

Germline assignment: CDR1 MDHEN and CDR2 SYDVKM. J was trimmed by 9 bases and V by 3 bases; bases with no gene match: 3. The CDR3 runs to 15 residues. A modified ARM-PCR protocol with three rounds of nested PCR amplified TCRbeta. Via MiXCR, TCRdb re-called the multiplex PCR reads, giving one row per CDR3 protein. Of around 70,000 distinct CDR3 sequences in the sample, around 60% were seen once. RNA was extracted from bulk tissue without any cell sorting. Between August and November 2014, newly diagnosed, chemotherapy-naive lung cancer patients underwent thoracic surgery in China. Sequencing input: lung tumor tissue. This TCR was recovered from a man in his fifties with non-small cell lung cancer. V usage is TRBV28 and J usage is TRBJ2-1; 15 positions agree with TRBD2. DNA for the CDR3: TGTGCCAGCAGTTTGGGGACTAGCGGGAGGAGTGAGCAGTTCTTC. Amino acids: CASSLGTSGRSEQFF.